The rows below give T cell receptor beta chains drawn from one sample of a study of blood T cell repertoires in COVID-19. This table comes from immunoSEQ multiplex PCR, and its TCRdb copy is limited to in-frame clones, with some not included. Here the sample spans around 390,000 clones, around nine tenths being singletons. Sequencing was done on a sample of PBMCs or T cells enriched from blood (not recorded which). The receptors come from a woman aged 50 to 60 who had recovered from COVID-19. Both conserved end residues are trimmed from each CDR3. Each record gives: V gene, D gene, CDR3 protein. D genes are given only for firm matches.

v_gene: TRBV5-8
d_gene: .
CDR3aa: ASIPLTSDTEAF

v_gene: TRBV11-2
d_gene: TRBD2
CDR3aa: ASSLGSGRPGTGELF

v_gene: TRBV30
d_gene: .
CDR3aa: AWSQGPYGYT

v_gene: TRBV12-3/TRBV12-4
d_gene: .
CDR3aa: ASSLDRVKAF

v_gene: TRBV12-3/TRBV12-4
d_gene: .
CDR3aa: ASSFDTGELF

v_gene: TRBV7-9
d_gene: .
CDR3aa: ASSLGLSGANVLT

v_gene: TRBV6-4
d_gene: TRBD2
CDR3aa: ASSVERGDYEQY

v_gene: TRBV21-1
d_gene: .
CDR3aa: ASLLVNVPPSNQPQH

v_gene: TRBV9
d_gene: .
CDR3aa: ASSVTASNQPQH

v_gene: TRBV29-1
d_gene: .
CDR3aa: SAGTPNTEAF

v_gene: TRBV7-8
d_gene: .
CDR3aa: ASSFSGGDGPPLH

v_gene: TRBV5-1
d_gene: .
CDR3aa: ASSQTGLTGNTIY

v_gene: TRBV19
d_gene: TRBD1
CDR3aa: ASNFGQAGNQPQH

v_gene: TRBV6-2/TRBV6-3
d_gene: .
CDR3aa: ASSLDRGTDTQY

v_gene: TRBV7-2
d_gene: .
CDR3aa: ASSLGWGGPDTQY

v_gene: TRBV28
d_gene: TRBD2
CDR3aa: ASSSRLAGPKEQY

v_gene: TRBV5-1
d_gene: .
CDR3aa: ASSPEEGPKLF

v_gene: TRBV27
d_gene: .
CDR3aa: ASSLIATGELF

v_gene: TRBV5-1
d_gene: .
CDR3aa: ASSLAYREDYT

v_gene: TRBV6-5
d_gene: .
CDR3aa: ASTVGGYLTYGYT

v_gene: TRBV3-1/TRBV3-2
d_gene: TRBD1
CDR3aa: ASSQDLQGGNTIY

v_gene: TRBV18
d_gene: .
CDR3aa: ASSPVRGAVNSPLH

v_gene: TRBV27
d_gene: .
CDR3aa: ASSRGGQSSSPLH

v_gene: TRBV28
d_gene: TRBD1
CDR3aa: ASRPGGEKLF

v_gene: TRBV7-9
d_gene: TRBD2
CDR3aa: ASSPGTLGLAVSYEQY

v_gene: TRBV23-1
d_gene: .
CDR3aa: ASSQDRVIVDEQY

v_gene: TRBV19
d_gene: TRBD1
CDR3aa: ASTPDRRNQPQH

v_gene: TRBV11-2
d_gene: .
CDR3aa: ASSERGSNTEAF

v_gene: TRBV6-5
d_gene: .
CDR3aa: ASTSYRVGVSPLH

v_gene: TRBV7-2
d_gene: .
CDR3aa: ASSSKLGDTGELF

v_gene: TRBV18
d_gene: .
CDR3aa: ASSPTRDQETQY

v_gene: TRBV19
d_gene: TRBD1
CDR3aa: ASSRQGNGYT

v_gene: TRBV6-4
d_gene: .
CDR3aa: ASSPGGEASTYGYT

v_gene: TRBV11-2
d_gene: TRBD1
CDR3aa: ASSLTGNFYEQY

v_gene: TRBV28
d_gene: .
CDR3aa: ASSRRLGGRDGEKLF

v_gene: TRBV5-5
d_gene: .
CDR3aa: ASSVFFNLGEKLF

v_gene: TRBV3-1/TRBV3-2
d_gene: .
CDR3aa: ASSQLYREVSGYT

v_gene: TRBV5-1
d_gene: TRBD1
CDR3aa: ASSRQGAQFYEQY

v_gene: TRBV2
d_gene: .
CDR3aa: ASSIYEQY

v_gene: TRBV27
d_gene: TRBD1
CDR3aa: ASSRGQGAEAF